This T cell receptor (beta chain) was obtained from a study of cytomegalovirus exposure and HLA in healthy donors. The V gene's germline CDR1 is SEHNR and CDR2 FQNEAQ (reference sequence). Trimming removed 3 bases at V and 7 bases at J, with 21 bases between. The CDR3 contains 16 residues. This clone was observed once. PCR used 60 Vbeta primers and 13 Jbeta primers. Generated by immunoSEQ multiplex PCR, the TCRdb table keeps only in-frame clones and is missing some. The sample shows more than 140,000 clones, approximately 84% of them seen only once. Sequenced material: PBMCs. The J gene is TRBJ1-2, the V gene TRBV7-9, with a possible D match to TRBD1 (5 bases). This clonotype was obtained from a woman aged 40 to 50 in good health and CMV-seronegative. In DNA form, the CDR3 reads TGTGCCAGCAGCTTGGAGGGGAGGTTCGGGTGGCGTGGCTACACCTTC. It encodes CASSLEGRFGWRGYTF.